This T cell receptor (beta chain) was documented in a study of kidney transplant recipient with SARS-CoV-2 infection. This clonotype has at least ten counts. Trimming pared 5 bases from V and 5 bases from J, leaving 24 bases between. CDR3 length: 18 amino acids. From germline, CDR1 is LGHDT and CDR2 YNNKEL (reference sequence). Via MiXCR, TCRdb re-called the reads, giving one row per CDR3 protein. The sample consists of approximately 240,000 distinct CDR3 sequences, around 26% of them appearing once. V usage is TRBV3-1 and J usage is TRBJ2-2, with D unresolved. The sequencing here drew on a blood sample, taken at baseline and on roughly day 120 from a kidney transplant recipient. The receptor comes from a young adult male patient who had COVID-19 and was a kidney transplant recipient. These T cells may partly come from the graft donor. Written as DNA, the CDR3 is TGTGCCAGCAGCGTTGGATCTCCCATTTCAGGCTTGACCGGGGAGCTGTTTTTT. Translated: CASSVGSPISGLTGELFF.